This record concerns one T cell receptor (beta chain) sequence. This sample is drawn from a study of blood T cell repertoires in COVID-19. Study-level information: From the United States, Italy and Spain came samples of acute and convalescent COVID-19. Sample material is recorded as cDNA or gDNA derived from T cells, B-cell-depleted T cells, or PBMCs.

The CDR3 contains 13 residues. Trimming cost V 3 bases and J 4 bases, with 9 bases left between them. CDR1 and CDR2 (germline): KGHSH, LQKENI. In the original analysis: Amplification from reference gene primers served as the basis for estimated nucleated cell counts. The assay was immunoSEQ multiplex PCR, and TCRdb's table has in-frame clones only and misses some. V and J calls and clone size come straight from that table; D and trimming were deduced from the DNA. Among approximately 150,000 clones listed, 60% to 85% were seen once. The sample consisted of peripheral blood. This clonotype was sampled from a woman aged 60 to 75 with acute or convalescent COVID-19. V is TRBV18 and J is TRBJ1-1; unclear D gene. CDR3 sequence reads: CASSPSWATEAFF. The CDR3 DNA reads as TGTGCCAGCTCACCGTCTTGGGCCACTGAAGCTTTCTTT.